The following is a TCR beta chain sequence with its context. Its antigen is currently unknown. In a library made to pick up alpha chains, this beta chain is a stray read with a size that means little. The data were obtained in a study of spatial heterogeneity in lung cancer. Overall study context: Matched bulk RNA-seq provided a T cell module score, and TCR transcript counts in tumor regions correlated strongly with it. The study observed each unique TCR and UMI combination more than ten times on average in raw reads.

This sample's time point: sample taken at primary tumor resection. Whole RNA from tumor, nontumor lung or frozen PBMC was sequenced unsorted. Study-wide findings and caveats: It was found that expanded intratumoral alpha and beta TCR counts tracked tumor mutation counts.

TCR cDNA molecules each had a unique molecular identifier. From the 5' RACE reads, TCRdb called clonotypes with MiXCR, one entry per CDR3 protein. This table holds fewer than 20,000 distinct CDR3 sequences, 6.5% to 8% found once. Sequenced material: lung tumor tissue, taken at surgery. This TCR was sampled from a female donor with early-stage non-small cell lung cancer.

DNA of the CDR3: TGTGCCACTCGCGCCGGACCCCAGGGAGGCTACGAGCAGTACTTC. Translated: CATRAGPQGGYEQYF. The rearrangement joins TRBV27 to TRBJ2-7; D is possibly TRBD2 (6 bases). The CDR3 is 15 amino acids. Trimming pared 10 bases from V and 3 bases from J, leaving 22 bases between. Looked up from germline, CDR1 is MNHEY and CDR2 is SMNVEV (reference sequence).